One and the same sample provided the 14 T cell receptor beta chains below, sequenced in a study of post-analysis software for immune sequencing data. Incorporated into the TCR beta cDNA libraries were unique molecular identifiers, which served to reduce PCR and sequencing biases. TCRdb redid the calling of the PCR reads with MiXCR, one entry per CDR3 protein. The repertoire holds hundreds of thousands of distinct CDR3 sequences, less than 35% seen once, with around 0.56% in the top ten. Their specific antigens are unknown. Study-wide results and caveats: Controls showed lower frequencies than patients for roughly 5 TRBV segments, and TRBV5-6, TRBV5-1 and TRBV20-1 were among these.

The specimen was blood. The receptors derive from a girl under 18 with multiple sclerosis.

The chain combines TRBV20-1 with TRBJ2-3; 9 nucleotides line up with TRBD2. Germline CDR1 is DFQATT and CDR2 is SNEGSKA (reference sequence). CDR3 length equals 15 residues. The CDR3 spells CGTGVGSGSADTQYF. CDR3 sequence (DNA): TGCGGTACGGGGGTCGGTAGCGGGAGTGCAGATACGCAGTATTTT.

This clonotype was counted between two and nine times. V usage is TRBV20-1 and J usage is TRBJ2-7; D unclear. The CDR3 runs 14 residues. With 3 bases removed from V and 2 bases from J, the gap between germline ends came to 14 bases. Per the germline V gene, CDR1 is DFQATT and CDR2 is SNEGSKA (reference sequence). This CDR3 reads CSASLARWAYEQYF. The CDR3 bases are TGCAGTGCTAGTCTCGCGCGTTGGGCCTACGAGCAGTACTTC.

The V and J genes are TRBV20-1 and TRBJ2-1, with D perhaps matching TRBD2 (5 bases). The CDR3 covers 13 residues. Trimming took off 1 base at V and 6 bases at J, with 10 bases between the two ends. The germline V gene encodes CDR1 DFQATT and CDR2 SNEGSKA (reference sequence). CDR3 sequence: CSARGSSGNEQFF. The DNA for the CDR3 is TGCAGTGCTAGAGGTTCGAGCGGCAATGAGCAGTTCTTC.

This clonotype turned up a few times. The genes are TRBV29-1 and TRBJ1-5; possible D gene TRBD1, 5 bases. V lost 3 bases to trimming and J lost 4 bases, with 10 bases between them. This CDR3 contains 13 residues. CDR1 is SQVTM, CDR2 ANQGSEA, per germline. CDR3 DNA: TGCAGCGTTGATCAGGGTCCTAATCAGCCCCAGCATTTT. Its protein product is CSVDQGPNQPQHF.

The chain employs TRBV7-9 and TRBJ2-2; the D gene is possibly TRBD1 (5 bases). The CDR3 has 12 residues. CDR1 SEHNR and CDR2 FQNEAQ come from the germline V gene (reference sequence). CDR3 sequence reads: CARGSNTGELFF. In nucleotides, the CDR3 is TGTGCAAGGGGATCGAACACCGGGGAGCTGTTTTTT.

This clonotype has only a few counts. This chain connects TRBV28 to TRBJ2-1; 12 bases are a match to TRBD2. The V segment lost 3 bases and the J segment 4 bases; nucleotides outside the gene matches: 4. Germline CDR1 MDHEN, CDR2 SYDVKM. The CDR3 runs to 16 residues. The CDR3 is CASSLLLAGGYNEQFF. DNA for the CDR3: TGTGCCAGCAGTTTGTTACTAGCGGGAGGTTACAATGAGCAGTTCTTC. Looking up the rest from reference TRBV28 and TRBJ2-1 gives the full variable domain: DVKVTQSSRYLVKRTGEKVFLECVQDMDHENMFWYRQDPGLGLRLIYFSYDVKMKEKGDIPEGYSVSREKKERFSLILESASTNQTSMYLCASSLLLAGGYNEQFFGPGTRLTVL.

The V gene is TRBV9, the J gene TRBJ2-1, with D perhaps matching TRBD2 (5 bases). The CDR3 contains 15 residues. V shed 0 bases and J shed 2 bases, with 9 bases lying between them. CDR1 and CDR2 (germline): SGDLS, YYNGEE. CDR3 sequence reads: CASSVAGVTYNEQFF. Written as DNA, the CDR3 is TGTGCCAGCAGCGTAGCCGGGGTAACCTACAATGAGCAGTTCTTC.

The CDR3 DNA reads as TGTGCCAGCAGCTTAGCCGGGGGACAGGGGTCCGAGCAGTACTTC. It encodes CASSLAGGQGSEQYF. This chain links TRBV7-2 with TRBJ2-7; TRBD1 aligns across 10 bases. J gave up 6 bases and V 0 bases, and 5 bases lay outside the gene matches. The CDR3 loop spans 15 amino acids. The germline CDR1 and CDR2 sequences are SGHTA and FQGNSA.

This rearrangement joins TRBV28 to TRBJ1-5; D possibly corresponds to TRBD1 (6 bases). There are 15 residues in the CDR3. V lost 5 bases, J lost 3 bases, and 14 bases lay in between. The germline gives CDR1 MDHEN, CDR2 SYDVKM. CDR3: CASSKNRAINQPQHF. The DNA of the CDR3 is TGTGCCAGCAGTAAAAACAGGGCAATCAATCAGCCCCAGCATTTT.

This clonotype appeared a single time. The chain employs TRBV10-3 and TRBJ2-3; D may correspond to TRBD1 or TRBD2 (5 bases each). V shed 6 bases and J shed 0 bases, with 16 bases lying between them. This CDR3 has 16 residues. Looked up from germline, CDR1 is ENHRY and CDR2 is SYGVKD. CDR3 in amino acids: CAIRDLLGESTDTQYF. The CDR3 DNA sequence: TGTGCCATCAGGGACTTATTGGGGGAGAGCACAGATACGCAGTATTTT.

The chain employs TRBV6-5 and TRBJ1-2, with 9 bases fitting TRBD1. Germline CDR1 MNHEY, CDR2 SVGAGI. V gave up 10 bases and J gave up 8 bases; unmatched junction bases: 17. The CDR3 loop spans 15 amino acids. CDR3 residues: CATQSPYTGGAGYTF. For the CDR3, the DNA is TGTGCCACCCAGTCCCCGTATACAGGGGGCGCGGGCTACACCTTC.

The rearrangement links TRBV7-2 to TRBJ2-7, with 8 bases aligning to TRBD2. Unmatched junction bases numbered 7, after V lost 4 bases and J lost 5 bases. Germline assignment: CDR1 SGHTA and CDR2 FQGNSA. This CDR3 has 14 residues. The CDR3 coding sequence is TGTGCCAGCAGCTATCGACTAGCGAGAGACGAGCAGTACTTC. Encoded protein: CASSYRLARDEQYF.

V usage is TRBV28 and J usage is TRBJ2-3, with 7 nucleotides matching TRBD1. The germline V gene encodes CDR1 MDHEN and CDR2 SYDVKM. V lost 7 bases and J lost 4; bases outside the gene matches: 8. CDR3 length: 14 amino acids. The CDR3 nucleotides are TGTGCCAGCAAACCGACAGGGTGGGCAGATACGCAGTATTTT. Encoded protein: CASKPTGWADTQYF.

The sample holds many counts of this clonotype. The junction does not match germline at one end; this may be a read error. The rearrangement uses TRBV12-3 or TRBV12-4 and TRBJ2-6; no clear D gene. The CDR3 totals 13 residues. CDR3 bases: TGCGCCAGCAGCTTGGGGGGGGCCAACGTCCTGACTTTC. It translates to CASSLGGANVLTF.